This paragraph covers one T cell receptor beta chain sequence. PCR primers comprised 60 Vbeta and 13 Jbeta primers. Clones were read by immunoSEQ multiplex PCR, and TCRdb kept only the in-frame ones, dropping some. The table lists around 44,000 clones. This record comes from a study of cytomegalovirus exposure and HLA in healthy donors. The CDR3 spans 13 residues. From germline, CDR1 is GTSNPN and CDR2 SVGIG (reference sequence). V gave up 4 bases and J gave up 0 bases, with 10 bases separating them. This TCR was sampled from a male donor in good health and CMV-seropositive. Sequencing was performed on PBMCs. The chain uses TRBV30 and TRBJ2-7; D unresolved. The CDR3 sequence is CAWNSPSSYEQYF. The CDR3 region has the DNA TGTGCCTGGAACTCTCCAAGCTCCTACGAGCAGTACTTC.